This T cell receptor (beta chain) is from a study of T-cell reconstitution after alpha-beta-depleted transplantation in children. This clonotype has just a few counts. Unique molecular identifiers were used in preparing the TCRbeta library. Via MiXCR, TCRdb re-called the PCR reads, giving one row per CDR3 protein. The sample has 300,000 or so distinct CDR3 sequences; around 9.6% are singletons. The CDR3 has 17 residues. With V trimmed by 6 bases and J by 2 bases, 9 bases remained unmatched. The specimen comprised PBMCs from the stem cell graft donor, sampled from the stem cell graft. V usage is TRBV12-3 or TRBV12-4 and J usage is TRBJ2-2; 10 nucleotides match TRBD2. The clonotype originates from a human donor who donated a stem cell graft to a child with SCID. The CDR3 DNA sequence: TGTGCCAGCAGGCCTCTCCTAGCGGGGGTTAACACCGGGGAGCTGTTTTTT. Encoded protein: CASRPLLAGVNTGELFF.